This T cell receptor beta chain originates from a study of OX40 agonist ivuxolimab in advanced cancers. Overall study: Hepatocellular carcinoma, melanoma, renal cell or head and neck cancer occurred in dose-escalation patients. Study observations and caveats: Patients with a partial response at 0.1-3.0 mg/kg had among the lowest clonal expansion. Expanded clones belonging to CD8+ T cells outnumbered, on average, those of CD4+.

This table comes from immunoSEQ multiplex PCR, and its TCRdb copy is limited to in-frame clones, with some not included. The sample lists tens of thousands of clones, 85% to 90% occurring once. Turning to this clone: The antigen remains undetermined.

On cycle 4 day 1 and cycle 7 day 1, as well as at baseline, blood was sampled. The CDR3 length is 15 residues. V dropped 0 bases and J dropped 4 bases, with 12 bases sitting between them. Germline V gene data show CDR1 as SGHAT and CDR2 as FQNNGV. This chain connects TRBV11-2 to TRBJ2-5, with D possibly called TRBD1 or TRBD2 (5 bases each). The sequencing here drew on CD4+ or CD8+ T cells sorted from blood, taken in a trial of the OX40 agonist ivuxolimab. This TCR was recovered from an adult with an advanced solid tumor such as melanoma, head and neck, liver or kidney cancer. CDR3 DNA sequence: TGTGCCAGCAGCTTAGAGGGACGCAGGGTAGAGACCCAGTACTTC. This codes for CASSLEGRRVETQYF.